This TCR beta chain was captured by sequencing in a study of T cell clonality in common variable immunodeficiency. The CDR3 loop spans 14 amino acids. Germline trimming cut 5 bases from V and 7 bases from J; bases unmatched to any gene: 10. Looked up from germline, CDR1 is SEHNR and CDR2 is FQNEAQ (reference sequence). This clone was found many times. Its antigen remains unknown. The observed sequence ends 3 residues before the CDR3 terminus, with the missing tail filled in from the germline J gene. Findings of the study overall: CVID subjects shared fewer TCRbeta clones than healthy controls did.

Generated by immunoSEQ multiplex PCR, the TCRdb table keeps only in-frame clones and is missing some. Sampling found more than 35,000 clones, none seen once. This chain uses TRBV7-9 with TRBJ1-2, with 7 bases aligning to TRBD1. Input material: peripheral blood mononuclear cells. The receptor's source is a person between 18 and 69 years old in good health. The CDR3 loop reads CASSPHDREGGYTF. Partial CDR3 DNA: TGTGCCAGCAGCCCACATGACAGGGAGGGTGGC.